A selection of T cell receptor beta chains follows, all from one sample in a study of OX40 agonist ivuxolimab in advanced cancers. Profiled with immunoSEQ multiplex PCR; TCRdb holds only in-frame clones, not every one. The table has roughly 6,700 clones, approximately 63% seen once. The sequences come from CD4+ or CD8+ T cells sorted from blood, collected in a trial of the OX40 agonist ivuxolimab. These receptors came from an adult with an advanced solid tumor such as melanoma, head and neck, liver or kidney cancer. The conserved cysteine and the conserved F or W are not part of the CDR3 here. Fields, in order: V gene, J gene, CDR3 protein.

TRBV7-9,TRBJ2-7,ASSLGLSYEQY
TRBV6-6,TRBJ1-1,ASSIGSTEAF
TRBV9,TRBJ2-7,ASSVDWRGGYEQY
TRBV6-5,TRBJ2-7,ASSYGTGGYEQY
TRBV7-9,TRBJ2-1,ASSEFPWTSGYNEQF
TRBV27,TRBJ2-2,ASSMGQGDTGELF
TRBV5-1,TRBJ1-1,ASSSTVGTPGTEAF
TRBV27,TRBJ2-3,ASRNTDTQY
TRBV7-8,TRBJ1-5,ASSRTGPGEPQH
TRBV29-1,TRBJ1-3,SAIAFARDGNTIY
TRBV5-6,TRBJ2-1,ASSLGGGYNEQF
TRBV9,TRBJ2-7,ASSVGVSYEQY
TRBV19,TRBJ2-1,ASSQGVLGVTGVEQF
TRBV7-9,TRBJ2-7,ASSASGQVYEQY
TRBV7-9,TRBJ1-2,ASSHSGTGEYGYT
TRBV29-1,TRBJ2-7,SVGGAYEQY
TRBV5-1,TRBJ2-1,ASSTFSSYNEQF
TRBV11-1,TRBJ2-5,ASSFWQGRQTQY
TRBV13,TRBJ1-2,ASSLGRDYGYT
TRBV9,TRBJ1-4,ASSVGGSVFEKLF
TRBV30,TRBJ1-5,AWSVMAVSNQPQH
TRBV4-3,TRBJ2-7,ASSQDRADREQY